Below are 21 T cell receptor beta chains sequenced from a single sample in a study of blood T cell repertoires in COVID-19. Assay: immunoSEQ multiplex PCR; the TCRdb copy retains only in-frame clones and omits some. The table shows around 200,000 clones, with around 90% occurring only once. Sample: peripheral blood. The receptors come from a man in his fifties with acute or convalescent COVID-19.

This clone appeared a few times. This chain connects TRBV7-9 to TRBJ1-4; a weak D match, TRBD1 (5 bases). Germline CDR1 SEHNR, CDR2 FQNEAQ (reference sequence). The length of the CDR3 is 14 residues. Trimming shortened V by 5 bases and J by 7 bases, and 14 bases separated the two germline ends. In nucleotides, the CDR3 is TGTGCCAGCAGCCCCGGGGGAGGGAGTGAAAAACTGTTTTTT. Translated: CASSPGGGSEKLFF.

Written as DNA, the CDR3 is TGTGCCAGCAGCTCCGACAGGGTCACTGAAGCTTTCTTT. Protein: CASSSDRVTEAFF. The genes are TRBV6-5 and TRBJ1-1; 7 positions agree with TRBD1. Trimming took 6 bases from V and 4 from J; bases not matched to a gene: 5. Germline CDR1 reads MNHEY; CDR2 reads SVGAGI. This CDR3 contains 13 residues.

The chain employs TRBV5-6 and TRBJ2-1; TRBD1 matches at 7 bases. Germline loops: CDR1 SGHDT, CDR2 YYEEEE. The CDR3 is 10 residues long. The junction had 2 bases not matched to a gene; V was cut back by 9 bases and J by 8 bases. The CDR3 nucleotides are TGTGCCACCCAGGGGGATGAGCAGTTCTTC. This codes for CATQGDEQFF. The variable domain in full, completed from reference TRBV5-6 and TRBJ2-1, reads DAGVTQSPTHLIKTRGQQVTLRCSPKSGHDTVSWYQQALGQGPQFIFQYYEEEERQRGNFPDRFSGHQFPNYSSELNVNALLLGDSALYLCATQGDEQFFGPGTRLTVL.

V gene TRBV6-4 combines with J gene TRBJ1-2; D gene uncertain. Germline V gives CDR1 MRHNA, CDR2 SNTAGT. Trimming left V 11 bases short and J 6 bases short, with 7 bases between. The CDR3 runs 9 residues. Written as DNA, the CDR3 is TGTGCCGCCGCGAATGGCTACACCTTC. Its protein product is CAAANGYTF.

V usage is TRBV10-2 and J usage is TRBJ2-7; the match to TRBD2 covers 11 bases. Germline V gene sequence: CDR1 WSHSY, CDR2 SAAADI. CDR3 length: 15 amino acids. The V segment lost 1 base and the J segment 2 bases; nucleotides outside the gene matches: 1. Written as DNA, the CDR3 is TGCGCCAGCAGTGAGTTAGCGGGGGGGCCCTACGAGCAGTACGTC. Residues: CASSELAGGPYEQYV.

A note on this clone: The sample contains more than one DNA sequence encoding this CDR3. The CDR3, as DNA: TGTGCCAGCAGCGTAGGAGGCACCGGGGAGCTGTTTTTT. Protein: CASSVGGTGELFF. The chain has TRBV9 and TRBJ2-2; D not certain. The CDR3 loop spans 13 amino acids. The ends were cut back, 0 bases at V and 4 bases at J, with 4 bases in the middle. Germline values: CDR1 SGDLS, CDR2 YYNGEE.

V usage is TRBV3-1 (or the pseudogene TRBV3-2) and J usage is TRBJ2-7; TRBD2 matches at 7 bases. The CDR3 sequence is 16 residues long. The junction had 10 bases not matched to a gene; V was cut back by 4 bases and J by 1 base. Germline loops: CDR1 LGHDT, CDR2 YNNKEL (reference sequence). The CDR3 region has the DNA TGTGCCAGCAGCCGCCTTCTGAGGGAGGGGTCCTACGAGCAGTACTTC. Protein: CASSRLLREGSYEQYF.

J is TRBJ2-1 and V is TRBV2, with D maybe TRBD2 (6 bases). The CDR3 runs 14 residues. With 8 bases removed from V and 5 bases from J, the gap between germline ends came to 16 bases. CDR1 and CDR2 from the germline V gene are SNHLY and FYNNEI. For the CDR3, the DNA is TGTGCCAGCGATTTAGCGGAAACCAACAATGAGCAGTTCTTC. Its protein product is CASDLAETNNEQFF.

In this sample, this clone turned up a few times. The CDR3 loop is CATHGTSGRTNEQFF. CDR3 nucleotides: TGTGCCACTCACGGAACTAGCGGGAGAACTAATGAGCAGTTCTTC. The chain uses TRBV10-3 and TRBJ2-1; 11 bases line up with TRBD2. CDR1 and CDR2 (germline): ENHRY, SYGVKD. V shed 10 bases, J shed 7 bases, and the junction held 12 bases outside the gene matches. The CDR3 totals 15 residues.

This chain uses TRBV19 with TRBJ1-5; tentatively, D is TRBD1 (5 bases). V dropped 6 bases and J dropped 7 bases, with 19 bases sitting between them. Germline-derived CDR1 and CDR2 are LNHDA and SQIVND (reference sequence). This CDR3 comprises 15 residues. DNA of the CDR3: TGTGCCAGTAGGTCCTTGAATGCGGGGCGGCAGCCCCAGCATTTT. This translates into CASRSLNAGRQPQHF.

The chain combines TRBV2 with TRBJ1-5, with D possibly matching TRBD1 (5 bases). Between the trimmed V and J ends, which lost 7 bases and 4 bases, there was a span of 17 bases. Looked up from germline, CDR1 is SNHLY and CDR2 is FYNNEI. The CDR3 is made up of 15 amino acids. Here the CDR3 DNA reads TGTGCCAGCACCGAAGGGGCGTACAGTAATCAGCCCCAGCATTTT. Translating it yields CASTEGAYSNQPQHF.

V usage is TRBV6-6 and J usage is TRBJ1-2, with TRBD1 matching over 7 bases. CDR3 length: 16 amino acids. In germline, CDR1 is MNHNY, CDR2 SVGAGI (reference sequence). V gave up 0 bases and J gave up 6 bases; unmatched junction bases: 10. CDR3 in amino acids: CASSYSTSTGANGYTF. Here the CDR3 DNA reads TGTGCCAGCAGTTACTCGACTTCAACAGGGGCTAATGGCTACACCTTC.

This clone was picked up one time. Other DNA sequences in this sample translate to the same CDR3. The chain has TRBV10-3 and TRBJ1-3; D unresolved. Trimming left V 10 bases short and J 0 bases short, with 19 bases between. Germline-derived CDR1 and CDR2 are ENHRY and SYGVKD. The CDR3 has 16 amino acids. CDR3 DNA: TGTGCCAGCTTCCAGACAACGTATTTCTCTGGAAACACCATATATTTT. This encodes CASFQTTYFSGNTIYF.

Written as DNA, the CDR3 is TGTGCCAGCAGTTTACTAGCGGGAGGGCCGGGCACCGGGGAGCTGTTTTTT. It translates to CASSLLAGGPGTGELFF. V and J are TRBV28 and TRBJ2-2; 12 positions match TRBD2. The V gene's germline CDR1 is MDHEN and CDR2 SYDVKM. Trimming took 2 bases from V and 4 from J; bases not matched to a gene: 5. The CDR3 runs to 17 residues. Combining the CDR3 with reference TRBV28 and TRBJ2-2 gives the whole variable domain DVKVTQSSRYLVKRTGEKVFLECVQDMDHENMFWYRQDPGLGLRLIYFSYDVKMKEKGDIPEGYSVSREKKERFSLILESASTNQTSMYLCASSLLAGGPGTGELFFGEGSRLTVL.

Worth noting for this clone: At one end, the junction sequence differs from germline, possibly due to a read error. The V and J genes are TRBV7-9 and TRBJ2-1; D is unresolved. Germline assignment: CDR1 SEHNR and CDR2 FQNEAQ (reference sequence). The CDR3 length is 12 residues. The CDR3 DNA reads as TGTGCCAGCAGCTTAGAGTTTTTGAGGCGGCTCTTC. As protein: CASSLEFLRRLF.

The sample holds one count of this clone. The chain links TRBV10-3 to TRBJ1-5, with D perhaps matching TRBD1 (6 bases). Germline loops: CDR1 ENHRY, CDR2 SYGVKD. V lost 4 bases, J lost 3 bases, and 7 bases lay in between. The CDR3 length is 13 residues. CDR3 in DNA: TGTGCCATCAGTGGGGACAACAATCAGCCCCAGCATTTT. It translates to CAISGDNNQPQHF.

The chain has TRBV7-2 and TRBJ2-1; 10 nucleotides agree with TRBD2. Germline CDR1 reads SGHTA; CDR2 reads FQGNSA. J was trimmed by 7 bases and V by 7 bases; bases with no gene match: 16. The CDR3 sequence is 17 residues long. For the CDR3, the DNA is TGTGCCAGCACCCTACGGAGCGGGAGGGCCCTAGGGAATGAGCAGTTCTTC. Translating it yields CASTLRSGRALGNEQFF.

The genes are TRBV9 and TRBJ1-2; TRBD1 might be the D (5 bases). The V end lost 4 bases, the J end lost 8 bases, and 24 bases lay between the germline ends. CDR3 length equals 16 residues. Germline CDR1 SGDLS, CDR2 YYNGEE. CDR3 nucleotides: TGTGCCAGCAGCCACGGCCGACTTGGGACTGTGGTGGGCTACACCTTC. It is translated as CASSHGRLGTVVGYTF.

The chain has TRBV28 and TRBJ1-4; D is perhaps TRBD1 (6 bases). The CDR3 is 15 residues long. The V end was cut by 0 bases, the J end by 7 bases, with 12 bases between. CDR1 is MDHEN and CDR2 is SYDVKM in the germline V gene. CDR3 in DNA: TGTGCCAGCAGTTTATGGCGGCAGGGGAGTGAAAAACTGTTTTTT. Amino acid sequence: CASSLWRQGSEKLFF. Full variable domain (rest looked up from reference TRBV28 and TRBJ1-4): DVKVTQSSRYLVKRTGEKVFLECVQDMDHENMFWYRQDPGLGLRLIYFSYDVKMKEKGDIPEGYSVSREKKERFSLILESASTNQTSMYLCASSLWRQGSEKLFFGSGTQLSVL.

This chain links TRBV7-2 with TRBJ2-2; perhaps TRBD1 as D (5 bases). CDR1 and CDR2 (germline): SGHTA, FQGNSA. V was clipped by 2 bases and J by 7 bases, with 11 bases between them. The CDR3 consists of 14 residues. CDR3 in amino acids: CASSLQGTSGELFF. For the CDR3, the DNA is TGTGCCAGCAGCTTACAGGGTACGAGCGGGGAGCTGTTTTTT.

The genes are TRBV18 and TRBJ1-2, with D perhaps matching TRBD1 (5 bases). The CDR3 sequence is 13 residues long. V lost 5 bases and J 4 bases, leaving 11 bases between the germline ends. CDR1 is KGHSH, CDR2 LQKENI, per germline. The CDR3 nucleotides are TGTGCCAGCTCAACCACAGGTACCTATGGCTACACCTTC. The encoded protein is CASSTTGTYGYTF.